This is a list of T cell receptor beta chains from one sample in a study of beta chain bispecific antibodies for T cell cancers. No antigens are known for them. TCRdb recomputed calls from the 5' RACE reads with MiXCR, one row per CDR3 protein. The sample has about 20,000 distinct CDR3 sequences, 2% to 2.5% seen once. Source: healthy donor T cells cultured with leukemia cells, taken from a culture containing a bispecific antibody targeting TCR Vbeta12. The receptors were gathered from a human donor in good health. Some clones in this sample may be carry-over from other donors' samples. Each CDR3 is given with its conserved first and last residue. D genes are given only for firm matches. Clone size is given as once, few or many counts, or a class when the clone is expanded.

V	J	D	size	CDR3	DNA
TRBV20-1	TRBJ2-7	.	many	CSARDGDTYKLSSYEQYF	TGCAGTGCTAGAGATGGGGACACCTACAAGCTGAGCTCCTACGAGCAGTACTTC
TRBV5-1	TRBJ2-2	TRBD1	many	CASSFKGTGVNANTGELFF	TGCGCCAGCAGCTTCAAGGGGACAGGGGTTAACGCGAACACCGGGGAGCTGTTTTTT
TRBV9	TRBJ2-7	.	many	CASSVAAGAYEQYF	TGTGCCAGCAGCGTAGCGGCAGGAGCCTACGAGCAGTACTTC
TRBV20-1	TRBJ2-1	.	many	CSARRDRPNWFF	TGCAGTGCCCGGAGGGACAGACCCAATTGGTTCTTC
TRBV27	TRBJ1-1	TRBD1	medium-sized	CASSSVQGLGTEAFF	TGTGCCAGCAGCTCGGTACAGGGGTTGGGGACTGAAGCTTTCTTT
TRBV29-1	TRBJ2-3	.	many	CSVESGNTDTQYF	TGCAGCGTTGAATCTGGCAACACAGATACGCAGTATTTT
TRBV27	TRBJ1-2	TRBD1	many	CASSAGQGENYGYTF	TGTGCCAGCAGTGCGGGACAGGGGGAGAACTATGGCTACACCTTC
TRBV27	TRBJ2-1	TRBD1	many	CASTPWTGNWNEQFF	TGTGCCAGCACTCCCTGGACAGGGAACTGGAATGAGCAGTTCTTC
TRBV20-1	TRBJ2-2	TRBD2	many	CSARDPGAGDNTGELFF	TGCAGTGCTAGAGACCCTGGGGCGGGGGATAACACCGGGGAGCTGTTTTTT
TRBV7-9	TRBJ2-7	.	medium-sized	CASSTADYEQYF	TGTGCCAGCAGCACCGCGGACTACGAGCAGTACTTC
TRBV12-2	TRBJ2-5	.	few	CASRLAYRQGARGSSETQYF	TGTGCAAGTCGCTTAGCATACAGACAGGGGGCAAGGGGTTCATCGGAGACCCAGTACTTC
TRBV14	TRBJ1-1	.	many	CASSQEVRTEAFF	TGTGCCAGCAGCCAGGAAGTCAGGACGGAAGCTTTCTTT
TRBV6-2/TRBV6-3	TRBJ2-7	TRBD1	many	CASSRQGATYEQYF	TGTGCCAGCAGCAGACAGGGGGCAACCTACGAGCAGTACTTC